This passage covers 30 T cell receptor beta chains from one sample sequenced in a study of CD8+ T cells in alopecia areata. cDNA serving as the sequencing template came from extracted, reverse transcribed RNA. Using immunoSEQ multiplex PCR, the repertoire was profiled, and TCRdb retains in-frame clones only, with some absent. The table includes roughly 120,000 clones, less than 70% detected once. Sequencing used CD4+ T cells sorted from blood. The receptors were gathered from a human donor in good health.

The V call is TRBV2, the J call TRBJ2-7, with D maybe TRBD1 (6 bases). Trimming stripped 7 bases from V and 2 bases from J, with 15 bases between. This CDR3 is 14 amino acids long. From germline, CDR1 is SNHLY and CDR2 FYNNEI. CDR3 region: CASNAAGAPYEQYF. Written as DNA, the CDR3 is TGTGCCAGCAATGCTGCAGGGGCCCCCTACGAGCAGTACTTC.

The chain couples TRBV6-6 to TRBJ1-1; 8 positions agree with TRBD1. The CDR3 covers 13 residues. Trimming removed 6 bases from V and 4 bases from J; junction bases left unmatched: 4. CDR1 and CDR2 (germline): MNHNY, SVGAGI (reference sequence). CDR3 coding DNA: TGTGCCAGCAGAAAGGACAGGGTCACTGAAGCTTTCTTT. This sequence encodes CASRKDRVTEAFF.

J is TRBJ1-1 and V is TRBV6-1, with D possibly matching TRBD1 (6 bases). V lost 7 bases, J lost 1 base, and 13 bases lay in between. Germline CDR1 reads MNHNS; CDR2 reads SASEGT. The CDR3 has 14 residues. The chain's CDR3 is CASTRQVGNTEAFF. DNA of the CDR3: TGTGCCAGCACCAGACAGGTGGGGAACACTGAAGCTTTCTTT.

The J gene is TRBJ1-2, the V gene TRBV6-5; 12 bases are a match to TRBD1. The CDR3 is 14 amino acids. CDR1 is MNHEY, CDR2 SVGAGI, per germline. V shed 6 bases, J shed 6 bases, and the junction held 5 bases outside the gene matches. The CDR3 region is CASSRGTGGHGYTF. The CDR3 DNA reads TGTGCCAGCAGCCGCGGGACAGGGGGCCATGGCTACACCTTC.

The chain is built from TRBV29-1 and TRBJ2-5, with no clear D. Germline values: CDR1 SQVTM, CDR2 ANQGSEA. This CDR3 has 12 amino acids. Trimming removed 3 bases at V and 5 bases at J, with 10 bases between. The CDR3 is CSVEADGETQYF. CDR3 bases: TGCAGCGTTGAGGCCGACGGGGAGACCCAGTACTTC.

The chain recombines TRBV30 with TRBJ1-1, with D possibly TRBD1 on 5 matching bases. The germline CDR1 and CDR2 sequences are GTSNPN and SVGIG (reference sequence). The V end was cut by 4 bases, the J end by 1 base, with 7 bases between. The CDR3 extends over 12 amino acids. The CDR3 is CAWTGRNTEAFF. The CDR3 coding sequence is TGTGCCTGGACAGGGCGGAACACTGAAGCTTTCTTT. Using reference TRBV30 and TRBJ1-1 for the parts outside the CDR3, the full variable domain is SQTIHQWPATLVQPVGSPLSLECTVEGTSNPNLYWYRQAAGRGLQLLFYSVGIGQISSEVPQNLSASRPQDRQFILSSKKLLLSDSGFYLCAWTGRNTEAFFGQGTRLTVV.

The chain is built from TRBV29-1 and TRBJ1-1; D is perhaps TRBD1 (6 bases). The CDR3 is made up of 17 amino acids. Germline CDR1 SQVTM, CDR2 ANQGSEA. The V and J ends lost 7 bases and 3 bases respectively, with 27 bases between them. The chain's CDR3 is CSAHPRPGARWDTEAFF. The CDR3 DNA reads TGCAGCGCTCACCCCCGGCCGGGGGCAAGATGGGACACTGAAGCTTTCTTT.

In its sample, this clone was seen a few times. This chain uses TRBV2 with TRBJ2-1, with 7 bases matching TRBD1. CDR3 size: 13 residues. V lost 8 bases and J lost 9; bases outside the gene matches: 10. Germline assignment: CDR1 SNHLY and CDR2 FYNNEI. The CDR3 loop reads CASGTEGASEQFF. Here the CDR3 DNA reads TGTGCCAGCGGTACCGAGGGGGCGAGTGAGCAGTTCTTC.

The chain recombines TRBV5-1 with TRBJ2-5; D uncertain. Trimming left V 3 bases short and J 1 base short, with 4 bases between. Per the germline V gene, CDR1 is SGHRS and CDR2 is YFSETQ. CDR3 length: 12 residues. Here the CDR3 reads CASSYPQETQYF. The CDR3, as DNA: TGCGCCAGCAGCTACCCCCAAGAGACCCAGTACTTC. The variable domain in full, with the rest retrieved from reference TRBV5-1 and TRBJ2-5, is KAGVTQTPRYLIKTRGQQVTLSCSPISGHRSVSWYQQTPGQGLQFLFEYFSETQRNKGNFPGRFSGRQFSNSRSEMNVSTLELGDSALYLCASSYPQETQYFGPGTRLLVL.

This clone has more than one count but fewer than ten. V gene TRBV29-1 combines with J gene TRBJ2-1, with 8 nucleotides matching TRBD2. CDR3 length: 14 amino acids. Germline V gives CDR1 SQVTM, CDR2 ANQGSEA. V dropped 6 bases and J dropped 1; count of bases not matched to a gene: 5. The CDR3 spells CSVGTRLSYNEQFF. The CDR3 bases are TGCAGCGTCGGGACTAGACTATCCTACAATGAGCAGTTCTTC.

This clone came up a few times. The CDR3: CATRTGNTEAFF. DNA for the CDR3: TGTGCCACCCGGACGGGGAACACTGAAGCTTTCTTT. The rearrangement links TRBV28 to TRBJ1-1; D gene ambiguous. The ends were cut back, 10 bases at V and 1 base at J, with 10 bases in the middle. Germline-derived CDR1 and CDR2 are MDHEN and SYDVKM. The CDR3 covers 12 residues.

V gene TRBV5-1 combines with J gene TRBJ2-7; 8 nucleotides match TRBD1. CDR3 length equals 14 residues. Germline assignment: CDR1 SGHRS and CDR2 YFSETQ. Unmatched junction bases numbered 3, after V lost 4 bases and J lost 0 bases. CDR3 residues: CASSMGQASYEQYF. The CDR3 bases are TGCGCCAGCAGCATGGGACAGGCCTCCTACGAGCAGTACTTC.

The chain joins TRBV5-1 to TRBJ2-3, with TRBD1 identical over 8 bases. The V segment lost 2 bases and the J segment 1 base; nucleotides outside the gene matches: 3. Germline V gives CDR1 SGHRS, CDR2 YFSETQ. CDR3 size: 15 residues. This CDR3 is CASSFDRGGTDTQYF. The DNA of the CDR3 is TGCGCCAGCAGCTTTGACAGGGGCGGCACAGATACGCAGTATTTT.

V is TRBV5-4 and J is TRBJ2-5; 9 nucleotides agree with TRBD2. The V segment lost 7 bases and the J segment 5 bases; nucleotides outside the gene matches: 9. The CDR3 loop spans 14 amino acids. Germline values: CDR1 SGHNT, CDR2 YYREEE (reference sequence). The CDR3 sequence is CASGPQTSGETQYF. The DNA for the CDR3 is TGTGCCAGCGGCCCCCAGACTAGCGGCGAGACCCAGTACTTC.

The CDR3 here is CSVERTGGVMNTEAFF. The DNA of the CDR3 is TGCAGCGTTGAACGGACAGGGGGAGTGATGAACACTGAAGCTTTCTTT. The chain joins TRBV29-1 to TRBJ1-1; 10 positions match TRBD1. The CDR3 consists of 16 residues. The J segment lost 0 bases and the V segment lost 2 bases, leaving 6 bases of the junction unmatched. Germline CDR1 and CDR2: SQVTM and ANQGSEA. The full variable domain, rest sourced from reference TRBV29-1 and TRBJ1-1, is SAVISQKPSRDICQRGTSLTIQCQVDSQVTMMFWYRQQPGQSLTLIATANQGSEATYESGFVIDKFPISRPNLTFSTLTVSNMSPEDSSIYLCSVERTGGVMNTEAFFGQGTRLTVV.

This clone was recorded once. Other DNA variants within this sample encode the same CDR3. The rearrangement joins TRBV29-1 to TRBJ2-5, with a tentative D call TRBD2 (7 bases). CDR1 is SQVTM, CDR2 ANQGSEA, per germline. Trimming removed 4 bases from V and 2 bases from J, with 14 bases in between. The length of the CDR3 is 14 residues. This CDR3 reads CSVGGPGGQETQYF. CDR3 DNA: TGCAGCGTTGGGGGGCCGGGGGGACAAGAGACCCAGTACTTC.

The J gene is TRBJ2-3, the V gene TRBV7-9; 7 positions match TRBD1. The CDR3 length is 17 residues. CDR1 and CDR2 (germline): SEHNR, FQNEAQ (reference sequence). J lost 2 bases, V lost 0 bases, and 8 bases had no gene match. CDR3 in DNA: TGTGCCAGCAGCTTAGCCAGGGACAGCCAAACCACAGATACGCAGTATTTT. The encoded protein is CASSLARDSQTTDTQYF.

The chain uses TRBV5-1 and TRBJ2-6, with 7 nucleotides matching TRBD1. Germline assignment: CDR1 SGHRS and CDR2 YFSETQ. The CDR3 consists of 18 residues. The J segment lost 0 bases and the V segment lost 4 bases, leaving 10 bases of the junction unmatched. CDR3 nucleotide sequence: TGCGCCAGCAGCCCGAGGGACAGAGTGTCCTCTGGGGCCAACGTCCTGACTTTC. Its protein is CASSPRDRVSSGANVLTF.

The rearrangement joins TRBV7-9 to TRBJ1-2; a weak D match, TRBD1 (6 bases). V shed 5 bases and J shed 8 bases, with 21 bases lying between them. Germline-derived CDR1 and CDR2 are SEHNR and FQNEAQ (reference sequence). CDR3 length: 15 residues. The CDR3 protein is CASSHKGGLTAGYTF. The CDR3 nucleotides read TGTGCCAGCAGCCACAAGGGGGGACTCACGGCCGGCTACACCTTC.

CDR3 amino acids: CASSRDRDGEQYF. The CDR3 coding sequence is TGTGCCAGCAGCCGGGACCGGGATGGTGAGCAGTACTTC. J is TRBJ2-7 and V is TRBV7-2; D tentatively reads TRBD1 or TRBD2 (5 bases each). Trimming stripped 5 bases from V and 7 bases from J, with 15 bases between. CDR1 is SGHTA, CDR2 FQGNSA, per germline. The CDR3 totals 13 residues.

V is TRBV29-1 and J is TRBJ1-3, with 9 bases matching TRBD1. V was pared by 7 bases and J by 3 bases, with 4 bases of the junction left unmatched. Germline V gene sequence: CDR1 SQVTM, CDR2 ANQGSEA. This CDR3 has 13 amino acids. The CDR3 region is CSAGQGNGNTIYF. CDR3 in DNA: TGCAGCGCCGGACAGGGGAATGGAAACACCATATATTTT.

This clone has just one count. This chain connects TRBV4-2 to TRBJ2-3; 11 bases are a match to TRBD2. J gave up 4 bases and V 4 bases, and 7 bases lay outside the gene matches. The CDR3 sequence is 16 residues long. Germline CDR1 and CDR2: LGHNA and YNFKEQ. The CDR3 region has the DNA TGTGCCAGCAGCCCGTTGACTAGCGGGGTCGCAGATACGCAGTATTTT. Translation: CASSPLTSGVADTQYF.

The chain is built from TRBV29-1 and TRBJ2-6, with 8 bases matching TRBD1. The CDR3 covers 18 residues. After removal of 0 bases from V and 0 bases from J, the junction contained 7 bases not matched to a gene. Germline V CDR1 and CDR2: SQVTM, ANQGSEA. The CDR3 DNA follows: TGCAGCGTTGAAGACCGGACAGGGTATAGCTCTGGGGCCAACGTCCTGACTTTC. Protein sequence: CSVEDRTGYSSGANVLTF.

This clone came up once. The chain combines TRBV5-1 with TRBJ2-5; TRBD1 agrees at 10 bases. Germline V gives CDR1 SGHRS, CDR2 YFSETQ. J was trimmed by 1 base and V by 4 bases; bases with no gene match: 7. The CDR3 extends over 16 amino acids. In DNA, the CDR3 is TGCGCCAGCAGCACCGGGACAGGGGTGTCCCAAGAGACCCAGTACTTC. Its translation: CASSTGTGVSQETQYF.

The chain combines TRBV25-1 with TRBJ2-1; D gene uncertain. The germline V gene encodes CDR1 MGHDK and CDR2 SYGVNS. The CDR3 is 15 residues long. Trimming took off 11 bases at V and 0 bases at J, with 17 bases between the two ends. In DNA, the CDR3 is TGTGCCTCTGCTGTCCCCTGGAGCTCCTACAATGAGCAGTTCTTC. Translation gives CASAVPWSSYNEQFF.

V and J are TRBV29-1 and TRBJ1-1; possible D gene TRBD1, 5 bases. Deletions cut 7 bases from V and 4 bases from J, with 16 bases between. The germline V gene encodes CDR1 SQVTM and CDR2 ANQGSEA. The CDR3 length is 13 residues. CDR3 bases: TGCAGCGCTCTCCTGACAGTGAGCACTGAAGCTTTCTTT. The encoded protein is CSALLTVSTEAFF.

In nucleotides, the CDR3 is TGTGCCAGCAGCTTAGATGGCTCCCCTAATTCACCCCTCCACTTT. Amino acid sequence: CASSLDGSPNSPLHF. The chain is built from TRBV11-1 and TRBJ1-6, with no clear D. CDR1 SGHAT and CDR2 FQDESV come from the germline V gene (reference sequence). Trimming shortened V by 1 base and J by 6 bases, and 10 bases separated the two germline ends. This CDR3 comprises 15 residues.

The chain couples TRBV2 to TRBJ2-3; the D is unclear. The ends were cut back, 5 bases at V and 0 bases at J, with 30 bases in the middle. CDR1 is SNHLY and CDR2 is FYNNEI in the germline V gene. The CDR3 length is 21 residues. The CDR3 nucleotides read TGTGCCAGCAGTCCCCCCCTCAGACCGAAGACGACCCCGATAAGCACAGATACGCAGTATTTT. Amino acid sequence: CASSPPLRPKTTPISTDTQYF.

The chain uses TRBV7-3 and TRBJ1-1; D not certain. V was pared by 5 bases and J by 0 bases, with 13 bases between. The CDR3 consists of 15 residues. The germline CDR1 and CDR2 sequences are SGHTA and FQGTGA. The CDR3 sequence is CASSLLGGLNTEAFF. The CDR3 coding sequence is TGTGCCAGCAGCCTCCTAGGAGGATTGAACACTGAAGCTTTCTTT.

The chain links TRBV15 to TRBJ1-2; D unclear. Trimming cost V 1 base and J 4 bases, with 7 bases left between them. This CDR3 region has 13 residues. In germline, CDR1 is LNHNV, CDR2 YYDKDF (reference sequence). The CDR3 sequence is CATSRAQSYGYTF. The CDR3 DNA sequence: TGTGCCACCAGCAGAGCACAGAGCTATGGCTACACCTTC.